This T cell receptor beta chain was sequenced during a study of CD8 T cells in Susac syndrome. RNA, at about 0.5 to 1 ug, was reverse transcribed with random hexamers. Multiplex immunoSEQ PCR targeted 54 Vbeta and 13 Jbeta TCR beta segments. Each CDR3 protein gets one entry after TCRdb re-called the immunoSEQ multiplex PCR reads with MiXCR. Among approximately 120,000 distinct CDR3 sequences, about 95% were seen once, and the ten largest hold 0.065% to 0.1%. This CDR3 has 14 residues. Between the trimmed V and J ends, which lost 3 bases and 6 bases, there was a span of 14 bases. High-throughput TCR beta sequencing covered peripheral CD8+ and CD4+ T cells. Healthy donors matched for age and sex were used as controls. Bulk CD8+ and CD4+ cells came from magnetic negative isolation; CD8+ TEMRA by FACS.

V is TRBV12-3 or TRBV12-4 and J is TRBJ1-1; the D gene is possibly TRBD1 (6 bases). Sample: CD4+ T cells from PBMCs. The sequence was collected from a human donor in good health. The CDR3 DNA sequence: TGTGCCAGCAGTTTTAGTCAGGGGACCGCTGAAGCTTTCTTT. This gives the protein CASSFSQGTAEAFF.